The 18 T cell receptor beta chains listed next were all sequenced from one sample in a study of blood T cell repertoires in COVID-19. The data were produced by immunoSEQ multiplex PCR, yet TCRdb's version contains in-frame clones alone and is incomplete. The table shows some 250,000 clones, with approximately 83% occurring only once. The sequenced material came from peripheral blood. The receptors come from a woman older than 75 with acute or convalescent COVID-19.

The chain joins TRBV7-9 to TRBJ1-1; TRBD1 might be the D (5 bases). CDR1 and CDR2 (germline): SEHNR, FQNEAQ (reference sequence). The CDR3 runs to 14 residues. The germline V and J ends were trimmed by 4 bases and 1 base, with 10 bases remaining between them. CDR3 coding DNA: TGTGCCAGCAGCTCCCGGGGGAGGAACACTGAAGCTTTCTTT. This encodes CASSSRGRNTEAFF.

The rearrangement links TRBV4-1 to TRBJ2-5; 13 bases agree with TRBD2. This CDR3 is built from 16 residues. CDR1 is MGHRA, CDR2 YSYEKL, per germline. V shed 1 base and J 5 bases; nucleotides not matched to a gene: 4. The CDR3 protein is CASSQGLAGGGETQYF. The CDR3 DNA reads TGCGCCAGCAGCCAAGGACTAGCGGGGGGTGGTGAGACCCAGTACTTC.

The gene calls are TRBV6-1 and TRBJ1-1; D not resolved. Germline CDR1 and CDR2: MNHNS and SASEGT. This CDR3 is 17 amino acids long. Trimming took off 2 bases at V and 4 bases at J, with 20 bases between the two ends. CDR3 in amino acids: CASSERVGAAGSTEAFF. The DNA for the CDR3 is TGTGCCAGCAGTGAAAGGGTTGGTGCCGCCGGGAGCACTGAAGCTTTCTTT.

V gene TRBV24-1 combines with J gene TRBJ1-5; 7 bases are shared with TRBD1. This CDR3 comprises 17 residues. Germline trimming cut 2 bases from V and 2 bases from J; bases unmatched to any gene: 8. Germline V gives CDR1 KGHDR, CDR2 SFDVKD. CDR3 in amino acids: CATSDSSGGSGNQPQHF. For the CDR3, the DNA is TGTGCCACCAGTGATTCTTCAGGGGGGTCAGGCAATCAGCCCCAGCATTTT.

The rearrangement uses TRBV5-4 and TRBJ2-3; TRBD2 aligns across 9 bases. V shed 2 bases, J shed 2 bases, and the junction held 6 bases outside the gene matches. The CDR3 length is 16 residues. Looked up from germline, CDR1 is SGHNT and CDR2 is YYREEE (reference sequence). The DNA of the CDR3 is TGTGCCAGCAGCTTCCGAGCGGGGGGTTCCACAGATACGCAGTATTTT. Translating it yields CASSFRAGGSTDTQYF.

The chain carries TRBV6-5 and TRBJ2-7; 8 nucleotides match TRBD2. The CDR3 runs to 15 residues. With 4 bases clipped from V and 4 bases from J, the junction kept 9 bases outside the gene matches. In germline, CDR1 is MNHEY, CDR2 SVGAGI. The CDR3 loop reads CASSSPAGGGYEQYF. CDR3 bases: TGTGCCAGCAGTTCGCCCGCTGGCGGGGGGTACGAGCAGTACTTC.

This chain uses TRBV18 with TRBJ2-1, with TRBD2 as a possible D gene (5 bases). In germline, CDR1 is KGHSH, CDR2 LQKENI. The germline V and J ends were trimmed by 1 base and 0 bases, with 10 bases remaining between them. The length of the CDR3 is 16 residues. The CDR3 protein is CASSPRLGSSYNEQFF. For the CDR3, the DNA is TGTGCCAGCTCACCACGGCTAGGGAGCTCCTACAATGAGCAGTTCTTC.

J is TRBJ1-2 and V is TRBV12-3 or TRBV12-4, with 7 bases fitting TRBD1. This CDR3 region has 13 residues. Germline trimming cut 2 bases from V and 7 bases from J; bases unmatched to any gene: 4. DNA for the CDR3: TGTGCCAGCAGTTTACCTGGACAGGCTGGCTACACCTTC. Protein product: CASSLPGQAGYTF.

The chain employs TRBV28 and TRBJ2-7; possible D gene TRBD2, 7 bases. Trimming took 1 base from V and 7 from J, leaving 11 bases between them. Per the germline V gene, CDR1 is MDHEN and CDR2 is SYDVKM. This CDR3 has 13 residues. The CDR3 DNA is TGTGCCAGCAGTTTATTCAGGGGAGGGGAGCAGTACTTC. It yields the protein CASSLFRGGEQYF.

The CDR3 region is CSVVSTGETQYF. CDR3 nucleotide sequence: TGCAGCGTTGTAAGCACGGGAGAGACCCAGTACTTC. The chain employs TRBV29-1 and TRBJ2-5; unclear D gene. Germline assignment: CDR1 SQVTM and CDR2 ANQGSEA. CDR3 length: 12 amino acids. With 4 bases removed from V and 4 bases from J, the gap between germline ends came to 10 bases.

V is TRBV5-6 and J is TRBJ1-5; D remains unclear. Germline values: CDR1 SGHDT, CDR2 YYEEEE. Trimming pared 2 bases from V and 2 bases from J, leaving 11 bases between. This CDR3 contains 15 residues. In nucleotides, the CDR3 is TGTGCCAGCAGCTTAGGCCTCGGAGGCAATCAGCCCCAGCATTTT. Its translation: CASSLGLGGNQPQHF. Full variable domain (missing parts from reference TRBV5-6 and TRBJ1-5): DAGVTQSPTHLIKTRGQQVTLRCSPKSGHDTVSWYQQALGQGPQFIFQYYEEEERQRGNFPDRFSGHQFPNYSSELNVNALLLGDSALYLCASSLGLGGNQPQHFGDGTRLSIL.

This chain connects TRBV19 to TRBJ2-5, with 7 bases identical to TRBD1. With 5 bases clipped from V and 1 base from J, the junction kept 7 bases outside the gene matches. Germline-derived CDR1 and CDR2 are LNHDA and SQIVND (reference sequence). The CDR3 runs to 15 residues. CDR3: CASSLPGQAQETQYF. The CDR3 nucleotides read TGTGCCAGTAGTCTCCCCGGACAGGCCCAAGAGACCCAGTACTTC.

The CDR3 DNA reads TGTGCCACGGGGACCCCCGGGAGGAACTATGGCTACACCTTC. Its protein product is CATGTPGRNYGYTF. The chain is built from TRBV10-3 and TRBJ1-2; tentative D call: TRBD1 (5 bases). The CDR3 covers 14 residues. Germline loops: CDR1 ENHRY, CDR2 SYGVKD. Trimming removed 10 bases from V and 2 bases from J, with 17 bases in between.

CDR3 DNA: TGCGCCAGCAGCTTGGGTCCAGGGGGAAACACCATATATTTT. Encoded protein: CASSLGPGGNTIYF. This chain joins TRBV5-1 and TRBJ1-3; D might be TRBD1 (5 bases). Trimming removed 0 bases from V and 4 bases from J, with 8 bases in between. This CDR3 is 14 amino acids long. Germline values: CDR1 SGHRS, CDR2 YFSETQ.

The chain joins TRBV28 to TRBJ1-1, with D perhaps TRBD1 (6 bases). Trimming cost V 4 bases and J 6 bases, with 18 bases left between them. CDR3 length: 15 residues. The germline gives CDR1 MDHEN, CDR2 SYDVKM. CDR3 region: CASSSAQGFKSEAFF. The CDR3 nucleotides read TGTGCCAGCAGTTCCGCACAGGGATTTAAATCTGAAGCTTTCTTT.

The count of this clone is one. One end of the junction varies from germline; a read error may be responsible. Other DNA sequences in the sample encode the same CDR3. The J gene is TRBJ2-7, the V gene TRBV10-1; the match to TRBD1 covers 10 bases. CDR1 and CDR2 from the germline V gene are WNHNN and SYGVQD (reference sequence). The CDR3 length is 15 residues. As DNA, the CDR3 is TGCGCCAGCAGCTCGGGACAGGGGACGTCCTACGAGCAGTATTTC. Its translation: CASSSGQGTSYEQYF.

This clone occurred a few times. The chain uses TRBV19 and TRBJ2-2; no clear D gene. CDR3 size: 14 residues. Germline CDR1 and CDR2: LNHDA and SQIVND (reference sequence). Trimming cost V 3 bases and J 4 bases, with 9 bases left between them. This CDR3 reads CASSMVQITGELFF. The CDR3 nucleotides read TGTGCCAGTAGTATGGTTCAGATCACCGGGGAGCTGTTTTTT.

The rearrangement links TRBV28 to TRBJ1-6, with TRBD1 as a possible D gene (5 bases). Germline CDR1 reads MDHEN; CDR2 reads SYDVKM. V was shortened by 6 bases and J by 6 bases, with 12 bases between the two germline ends. This CDR3 comprises 14 residues. Written as DNA, the CDR3 is TGTGCCAGCAGCCTCAGGGAACGTAATTCACCCCTCCACTTT. Protein: CASSLRERNSPLHF.